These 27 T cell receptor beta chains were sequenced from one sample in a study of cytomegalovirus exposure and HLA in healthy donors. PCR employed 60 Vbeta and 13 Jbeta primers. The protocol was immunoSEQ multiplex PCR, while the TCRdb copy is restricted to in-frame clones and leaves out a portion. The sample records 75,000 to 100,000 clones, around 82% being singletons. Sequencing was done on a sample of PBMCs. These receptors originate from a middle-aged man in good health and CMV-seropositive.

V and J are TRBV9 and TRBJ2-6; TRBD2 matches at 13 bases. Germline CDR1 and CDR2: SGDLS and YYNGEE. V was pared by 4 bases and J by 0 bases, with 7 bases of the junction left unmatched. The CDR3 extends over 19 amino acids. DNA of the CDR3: TGTGCCAGCAGCCTTGGACTAGCGGGGGACCCCTCTGGGGCCAACGTCCTGACTTTC. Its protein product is CASSLGLAGDPSGANVLTF.

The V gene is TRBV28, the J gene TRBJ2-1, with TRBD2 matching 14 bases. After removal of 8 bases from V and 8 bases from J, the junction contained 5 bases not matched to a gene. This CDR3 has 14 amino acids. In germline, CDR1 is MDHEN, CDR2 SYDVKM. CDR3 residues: CASRGTSGRYEQFF. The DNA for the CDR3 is TGTGCCAGCCGCGGGACTAGCGGGAGATATGAGCAGTTCTTC.

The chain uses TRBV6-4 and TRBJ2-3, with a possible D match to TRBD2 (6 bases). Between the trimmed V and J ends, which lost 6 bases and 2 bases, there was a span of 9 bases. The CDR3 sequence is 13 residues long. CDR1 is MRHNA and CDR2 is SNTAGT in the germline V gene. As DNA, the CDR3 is TGTGCCAGCAGCAGGGAGGTCACAGATACGCAGTATTTT. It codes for CASSREVTDTQYF.

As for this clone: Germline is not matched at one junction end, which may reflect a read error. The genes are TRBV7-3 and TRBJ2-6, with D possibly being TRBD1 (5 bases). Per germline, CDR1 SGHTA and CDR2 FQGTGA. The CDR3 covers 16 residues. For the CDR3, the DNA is TGTGCCAGCAGCCCTCGACAGATTACTGGGGCCAACGGCCTGACTTTC. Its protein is CASSPRQITGANGLTF.

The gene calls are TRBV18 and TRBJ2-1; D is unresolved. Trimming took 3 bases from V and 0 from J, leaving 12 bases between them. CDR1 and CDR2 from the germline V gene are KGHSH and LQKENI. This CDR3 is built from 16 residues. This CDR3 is CASSPFGGSSYNEQFF. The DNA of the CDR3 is TGTGCCAGCTCACCCTTTGGCGGAAGCTCCTACAATGAGCAGTTCTTC.

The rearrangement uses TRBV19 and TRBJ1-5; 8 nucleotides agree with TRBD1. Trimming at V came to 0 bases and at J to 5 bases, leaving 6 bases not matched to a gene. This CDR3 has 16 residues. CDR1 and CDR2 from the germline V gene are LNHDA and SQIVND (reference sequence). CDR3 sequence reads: CASSIDPGGVYQPQHF. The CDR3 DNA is TGTGCCAGTAGTATAGATCCAGGGGGCGTCTATCAGCCCCAGCATTTT.

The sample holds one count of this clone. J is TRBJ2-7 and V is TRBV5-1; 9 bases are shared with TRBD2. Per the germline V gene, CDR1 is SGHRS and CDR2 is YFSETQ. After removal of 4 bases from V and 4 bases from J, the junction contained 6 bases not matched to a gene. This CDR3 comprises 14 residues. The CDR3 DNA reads TGCGCCAGCAGCCTTAGCGGGAGTTCTTACGAGCAGTACTTC. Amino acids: CASSLSGSSYEQYF.

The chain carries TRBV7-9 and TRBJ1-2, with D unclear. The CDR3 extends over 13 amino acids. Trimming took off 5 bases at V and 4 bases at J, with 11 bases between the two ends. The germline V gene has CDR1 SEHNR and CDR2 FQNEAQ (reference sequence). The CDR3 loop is CASSVDSTYGYTF. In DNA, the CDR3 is TGTGCCAGCAGCGTCGACTCTACCTATGGCTACACCTTC.

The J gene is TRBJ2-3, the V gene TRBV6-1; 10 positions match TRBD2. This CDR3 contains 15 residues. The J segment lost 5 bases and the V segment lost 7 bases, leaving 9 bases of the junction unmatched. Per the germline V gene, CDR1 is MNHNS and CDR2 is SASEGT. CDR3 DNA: TGTGCCAGCAACCCCACTAGCGGGGTTGGAGATACGCAGTATTTT. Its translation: CASNPTSGVGDTQYF.

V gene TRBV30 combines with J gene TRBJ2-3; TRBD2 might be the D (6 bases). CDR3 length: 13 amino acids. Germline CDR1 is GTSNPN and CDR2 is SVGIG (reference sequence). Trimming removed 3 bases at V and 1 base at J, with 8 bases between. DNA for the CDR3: TGTGCCTGGAGCGGGGGTGGCACAGATACGCAGTATTTT. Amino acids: CAWSGGGTDTQYF.

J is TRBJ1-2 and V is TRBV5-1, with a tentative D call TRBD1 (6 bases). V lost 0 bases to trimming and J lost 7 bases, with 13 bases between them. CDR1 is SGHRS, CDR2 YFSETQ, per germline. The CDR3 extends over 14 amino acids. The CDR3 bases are TGCGCCAGCAGCTTGGGAGCAGGGGAGCGTGGCTACACCTTC. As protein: CASSLGAGERGYTF.

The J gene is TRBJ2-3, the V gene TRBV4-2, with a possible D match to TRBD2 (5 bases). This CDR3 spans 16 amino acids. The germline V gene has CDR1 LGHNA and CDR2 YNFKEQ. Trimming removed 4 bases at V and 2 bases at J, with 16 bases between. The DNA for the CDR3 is TGTGCCAGCAGCCCGAGGAGCAGCGGATCCACAGATACGCAGTATTTT. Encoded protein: CASSPRSSGSTDTQYF.

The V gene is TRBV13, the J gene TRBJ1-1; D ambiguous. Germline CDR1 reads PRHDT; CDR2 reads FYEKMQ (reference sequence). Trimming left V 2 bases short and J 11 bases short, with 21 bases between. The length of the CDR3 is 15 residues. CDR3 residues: CASSLRPPRTGVAFF. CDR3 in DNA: TGTGCCAGCAGCTTACGACCTCCCCGAACCGGGGTCGCTTTCTTT.

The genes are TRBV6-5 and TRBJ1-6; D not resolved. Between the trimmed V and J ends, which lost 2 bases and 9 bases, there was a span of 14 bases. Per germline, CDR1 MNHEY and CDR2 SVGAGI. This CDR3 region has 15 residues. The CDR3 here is CASSYETGKGSPLHF. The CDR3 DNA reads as TGTGCCAGCAGTTACGAGACCGGGAAGGGTTCACCCCTCCACTTT.

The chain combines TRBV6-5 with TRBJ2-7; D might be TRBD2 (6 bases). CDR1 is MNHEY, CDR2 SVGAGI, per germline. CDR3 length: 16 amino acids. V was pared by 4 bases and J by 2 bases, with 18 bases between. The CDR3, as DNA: TGTGCCAGCAGTTCCCATGGGACTCCTAAGGCCTACGAGCAGTACTTC. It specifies CASSSHGTPKAYEQYF.

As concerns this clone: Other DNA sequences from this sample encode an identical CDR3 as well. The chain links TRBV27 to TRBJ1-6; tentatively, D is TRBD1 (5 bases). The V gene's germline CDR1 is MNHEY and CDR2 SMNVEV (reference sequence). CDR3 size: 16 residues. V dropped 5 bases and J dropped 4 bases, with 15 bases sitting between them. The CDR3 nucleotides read TGTGCCAGCAGTCCCACGACAGTTGCGTATAATTCACCCCTCCACTTT. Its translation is CASSPTTVAYNSPLHF.

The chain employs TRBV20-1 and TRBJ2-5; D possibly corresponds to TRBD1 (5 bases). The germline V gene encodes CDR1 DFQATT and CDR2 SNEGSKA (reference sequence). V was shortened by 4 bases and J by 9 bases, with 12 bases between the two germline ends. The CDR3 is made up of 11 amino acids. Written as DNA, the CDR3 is TGCAGTGCTAAAGGTGGGGCGGCCCAGTACTTC. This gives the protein CSAKGGAAQYF.

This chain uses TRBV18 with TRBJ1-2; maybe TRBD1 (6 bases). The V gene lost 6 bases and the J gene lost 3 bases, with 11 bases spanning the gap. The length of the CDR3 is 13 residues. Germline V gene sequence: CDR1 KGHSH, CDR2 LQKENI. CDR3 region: CASSLNRDYGYTF. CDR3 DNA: TGTGCCAGCTCCCTCAACAGGGACTATGGCTACACCTTC.

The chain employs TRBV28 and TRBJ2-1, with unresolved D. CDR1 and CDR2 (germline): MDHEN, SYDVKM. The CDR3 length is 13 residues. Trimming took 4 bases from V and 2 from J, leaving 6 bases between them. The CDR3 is CASSSTTYNEQFF. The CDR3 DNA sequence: TGTGCCAGCAGTTCAACAACCTACAATGAGCAGTTCTTC.

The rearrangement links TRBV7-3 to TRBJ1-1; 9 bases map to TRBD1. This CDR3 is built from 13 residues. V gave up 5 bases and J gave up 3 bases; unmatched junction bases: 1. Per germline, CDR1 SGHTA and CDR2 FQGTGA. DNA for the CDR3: TGTGCCAGCAGCCGACAGGGGGACACTGAAGCTTTCTTT. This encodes CASSRQGDTEAFF. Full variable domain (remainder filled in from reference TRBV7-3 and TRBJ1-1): GAGVSQTPSNKVTEKGKYVELRCDPISGHTALYWYRQSLGQGPEFLIYFQGTGAADDSGLPNDRFFAVRPEGSVSTLKIQRTERGDSAVYLCASSRQGDTEAFFGQGTRLTVV.

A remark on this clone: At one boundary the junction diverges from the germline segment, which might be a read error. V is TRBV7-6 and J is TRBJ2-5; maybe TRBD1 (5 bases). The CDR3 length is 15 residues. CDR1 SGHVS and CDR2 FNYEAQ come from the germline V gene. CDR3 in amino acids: CAGSLAWQGAETQYF. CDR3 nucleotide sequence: TGTGCCGGCAGCTTAGCCTGGCAGGGTGCGGAGACCCAGTACTTC.

CDR3 amino acids: CASSQAGANQPQHF. The CDR3 DNA follows: TGCGCCAGCAGTCAGGCAGGGGCCAATCAGCCCCAGCATTTT. The V gene is TRBV23-1, the J gene TRBJ1-5, with D maybe TRBD1 (6 bases). TRBV23-1 is filed as an ORF, its function uncertain. This CDR3 comprises 14 residues. Trimming pared 3 bases from V and 3 bases from J, leaving 9 bases between.

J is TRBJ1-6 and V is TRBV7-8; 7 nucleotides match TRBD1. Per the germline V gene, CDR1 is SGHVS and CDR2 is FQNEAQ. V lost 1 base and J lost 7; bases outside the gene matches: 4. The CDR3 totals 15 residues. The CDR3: CASSLGGTANSPLHF. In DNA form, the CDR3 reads TGTGCCAGCAGCTTAGGCGGGACAGCCAATTCACCCCTCCACTTT.

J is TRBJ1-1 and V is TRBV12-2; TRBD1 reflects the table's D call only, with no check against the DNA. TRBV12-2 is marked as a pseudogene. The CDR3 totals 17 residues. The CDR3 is CASRLADTLKGDTEAFF. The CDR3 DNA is TGTGCAAGTCGCTTAGCGGACACTCTCAAGGGGGACACTGAAGCTTTCTTT.

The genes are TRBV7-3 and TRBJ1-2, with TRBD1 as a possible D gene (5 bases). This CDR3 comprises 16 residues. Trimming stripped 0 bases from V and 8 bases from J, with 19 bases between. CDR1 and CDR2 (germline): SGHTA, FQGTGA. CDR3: CASSLTGQVGVGGYTF. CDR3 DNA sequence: TGTGCCAGCAGCTTAACTGGCCAAGTAGGGGTAGGAGGCTACACCTTC.

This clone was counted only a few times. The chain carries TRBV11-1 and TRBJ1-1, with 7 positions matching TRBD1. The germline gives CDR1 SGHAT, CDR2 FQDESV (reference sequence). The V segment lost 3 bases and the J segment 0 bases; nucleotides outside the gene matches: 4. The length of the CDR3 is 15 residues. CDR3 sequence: CASSFSDRVNTEAFF. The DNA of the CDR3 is TGTGCCAGCAGCTTCAGCGACAGGGTGAACACTGAAGCTTTCTTT.

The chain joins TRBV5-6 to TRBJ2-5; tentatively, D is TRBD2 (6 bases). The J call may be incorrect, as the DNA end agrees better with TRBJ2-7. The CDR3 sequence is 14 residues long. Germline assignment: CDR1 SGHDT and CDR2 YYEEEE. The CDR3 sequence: CANGRSGGGYEQYF. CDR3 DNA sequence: TGTGCCAACGGCCGCAGTGGAGGAGGGTACGAGCAGTACTTC.